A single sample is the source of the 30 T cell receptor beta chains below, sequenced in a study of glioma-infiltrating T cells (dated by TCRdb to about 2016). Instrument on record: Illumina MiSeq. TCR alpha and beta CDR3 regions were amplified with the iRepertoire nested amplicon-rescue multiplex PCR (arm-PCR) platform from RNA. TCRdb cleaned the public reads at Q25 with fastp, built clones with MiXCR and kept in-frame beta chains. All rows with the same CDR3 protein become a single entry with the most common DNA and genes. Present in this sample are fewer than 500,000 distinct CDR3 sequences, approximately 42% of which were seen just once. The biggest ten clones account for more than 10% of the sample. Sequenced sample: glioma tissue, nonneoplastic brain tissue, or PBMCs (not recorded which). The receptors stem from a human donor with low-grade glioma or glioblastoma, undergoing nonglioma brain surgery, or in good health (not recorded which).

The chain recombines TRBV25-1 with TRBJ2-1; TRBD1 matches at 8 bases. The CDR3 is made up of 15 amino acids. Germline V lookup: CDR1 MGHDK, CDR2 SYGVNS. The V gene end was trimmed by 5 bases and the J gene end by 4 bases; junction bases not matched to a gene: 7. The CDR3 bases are TGTGCCAGCAGTCAAACAGGGGGATATTACAATGAGCAGTTCTTC. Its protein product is CASSQTGGYYNEQFF. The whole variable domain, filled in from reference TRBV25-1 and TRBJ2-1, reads EADIYQTPRYLVIGTGKKITLECSQTMGHDKMYWYQQDPGMELHLIHYSYGVNSTEKGDLSSESTVSRIRTEHFPLTLESARPSHTSQYLCASSQTGGYYNEQFFGPGTRLTVL.

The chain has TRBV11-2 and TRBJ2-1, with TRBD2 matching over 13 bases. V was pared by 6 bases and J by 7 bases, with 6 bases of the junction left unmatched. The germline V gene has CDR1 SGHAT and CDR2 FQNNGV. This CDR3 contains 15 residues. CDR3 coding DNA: TGTGCCAGCAGTCGTACTAGCGGGAGGGCGAATGAGCAGTTCTTC. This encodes CASSRTSGRANEQFF. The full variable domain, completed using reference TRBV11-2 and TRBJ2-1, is EAGVAQSPRYKIIEKRQSVAFWCNPISGHATLYWYQQILGQGPKLLIQFQNNGVVDDSQLPKDRFSAERLKGVDSTLKIQPAKLEDSAVYLCASSRTSGRANEQFFGPGTRLTVL.

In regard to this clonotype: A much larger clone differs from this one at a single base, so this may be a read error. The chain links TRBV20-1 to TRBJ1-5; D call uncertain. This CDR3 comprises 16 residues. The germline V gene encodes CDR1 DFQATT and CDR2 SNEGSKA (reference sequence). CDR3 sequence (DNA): TGCAGTGCGGACTACGGACTGGGATATAGCAGTCAGCCCCAGCATTTT. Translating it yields CSADYGLGYSSQPQHF.

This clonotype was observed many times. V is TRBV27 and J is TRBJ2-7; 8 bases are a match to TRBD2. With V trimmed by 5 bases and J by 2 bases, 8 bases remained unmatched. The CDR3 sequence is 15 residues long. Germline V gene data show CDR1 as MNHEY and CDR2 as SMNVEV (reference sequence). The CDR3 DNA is TGTGCCAGCAGTGGGTTAGCGGGGCCGACCTACGAGCAGTACTTC. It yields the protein CASSGLAGPTYEQYF.

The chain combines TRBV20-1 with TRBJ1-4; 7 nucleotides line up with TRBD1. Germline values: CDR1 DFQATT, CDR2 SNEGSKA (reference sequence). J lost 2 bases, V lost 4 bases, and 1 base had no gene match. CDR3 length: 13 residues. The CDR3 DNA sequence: TGCAGTGCTAAGGGGGCGACTAATGAAAAACTGTTTTTT. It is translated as CSAKGATNEKLFF.

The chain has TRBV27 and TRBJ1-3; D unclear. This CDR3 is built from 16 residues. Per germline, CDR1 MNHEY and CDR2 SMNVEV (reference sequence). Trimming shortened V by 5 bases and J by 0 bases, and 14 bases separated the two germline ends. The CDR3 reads CASSRYSPRSGNTIYF. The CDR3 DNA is TGTGCCAGCAGTCGCTACAGCCCTCGCTCTGGAAACACCATATATTTT.

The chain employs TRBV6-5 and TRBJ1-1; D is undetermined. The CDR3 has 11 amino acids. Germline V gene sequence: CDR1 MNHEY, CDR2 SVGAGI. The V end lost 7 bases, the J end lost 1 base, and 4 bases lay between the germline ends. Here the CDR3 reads CASTENTEAFF. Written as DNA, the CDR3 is TGTGCCAGCACCGAGAACACTGAAGCTTTCTTT.

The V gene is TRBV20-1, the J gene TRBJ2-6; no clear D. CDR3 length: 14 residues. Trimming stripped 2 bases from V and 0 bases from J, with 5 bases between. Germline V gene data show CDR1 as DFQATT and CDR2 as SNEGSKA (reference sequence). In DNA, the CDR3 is TGCAGTGCTAGACCCGGCTCTGGGGCCAACGTCCTGACTTTC. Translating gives CSARPGSGANVLTF.

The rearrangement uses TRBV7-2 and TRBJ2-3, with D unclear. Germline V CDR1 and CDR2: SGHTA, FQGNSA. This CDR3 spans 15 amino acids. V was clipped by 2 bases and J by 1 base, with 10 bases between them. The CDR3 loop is CASSLFGLGTDTQYF. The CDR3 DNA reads TGTGCCAGCAGCTTATTCGGGCTGGGCACAGATACGCAGTATTTT.

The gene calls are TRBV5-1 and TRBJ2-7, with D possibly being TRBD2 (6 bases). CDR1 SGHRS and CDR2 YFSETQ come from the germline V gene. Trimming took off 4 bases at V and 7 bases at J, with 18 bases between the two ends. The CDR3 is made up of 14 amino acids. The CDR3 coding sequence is TGCGCCAGCAGCCCCCGTACTAGCCCGCATGAGCAGTACTTC. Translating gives CASSPRTSPHEQYF.

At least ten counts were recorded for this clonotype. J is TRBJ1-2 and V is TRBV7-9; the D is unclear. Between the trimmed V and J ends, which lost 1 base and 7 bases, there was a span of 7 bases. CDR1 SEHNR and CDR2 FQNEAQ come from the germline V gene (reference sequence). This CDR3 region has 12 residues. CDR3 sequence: CASSLVTGGYTF. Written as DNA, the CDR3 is TGTGCCAGCAGCTTAGTGACTGGTGGCTACACCTTC.

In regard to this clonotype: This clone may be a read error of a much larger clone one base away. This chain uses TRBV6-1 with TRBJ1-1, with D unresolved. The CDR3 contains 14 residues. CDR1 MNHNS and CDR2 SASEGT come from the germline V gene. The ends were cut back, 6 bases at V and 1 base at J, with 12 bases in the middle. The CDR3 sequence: CASSEQTRNTEAFF. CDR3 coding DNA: TGTGCCAGCAGCGAACAGACAAGGAACACTGAAGCTTTCTTT.

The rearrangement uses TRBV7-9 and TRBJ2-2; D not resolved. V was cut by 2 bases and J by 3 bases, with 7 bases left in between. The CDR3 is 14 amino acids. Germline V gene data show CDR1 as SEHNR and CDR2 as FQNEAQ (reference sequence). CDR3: CASSLRVDTGELFF. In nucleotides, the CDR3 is TGTGCCAGCAGCTTAAGAGTAGACACCGGGGAGCTGTTTTTT.

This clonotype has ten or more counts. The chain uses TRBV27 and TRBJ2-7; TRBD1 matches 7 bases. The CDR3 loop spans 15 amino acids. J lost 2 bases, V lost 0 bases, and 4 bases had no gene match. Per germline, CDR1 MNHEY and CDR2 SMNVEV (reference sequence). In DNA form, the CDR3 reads TGTGCCAGCAGTTTATCAATGGGACAGACCTACGAGCAGTACTTC. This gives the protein CASSLSMGQTYEQYF.

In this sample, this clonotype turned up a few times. The CDR3 here is CSARSPRGATYNEQFF. The CDR3, as DNA: TGCAGTGCTAGGAGTCCTCGGGGCGCAACCTACAATGAGCAGTTCTTC. The V call is TRBV20-1, the J call TRBJ2-1; D could derive from TRBD1 or TRBD2 (5 bases each). The CDR3 loop spans 16 amino acids. Germline loops: CDR1 DFQATT, CDR2 SNEGSKA (reference sequence). V was shortened by 3 bases and J by 2 bases, with 17 bases between the two germline ends.

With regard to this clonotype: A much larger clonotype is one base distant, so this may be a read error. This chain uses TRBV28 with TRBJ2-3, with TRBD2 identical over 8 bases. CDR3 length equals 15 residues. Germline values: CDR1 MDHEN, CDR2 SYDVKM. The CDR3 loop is CASKLPGLEGDMQYF. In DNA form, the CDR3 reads TGTGCCAGCAAGTTGCCGGGACTAGAGGGCGATATGCAGTATTTT.

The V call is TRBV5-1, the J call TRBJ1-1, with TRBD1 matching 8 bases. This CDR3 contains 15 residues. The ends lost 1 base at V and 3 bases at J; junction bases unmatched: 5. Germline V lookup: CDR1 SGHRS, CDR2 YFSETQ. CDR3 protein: CASSLTGQGDTEAFF. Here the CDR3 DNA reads TGCGCCAGCAGCTTGACAGGACAGGGAGACACTGAAGCTTTCTTT.

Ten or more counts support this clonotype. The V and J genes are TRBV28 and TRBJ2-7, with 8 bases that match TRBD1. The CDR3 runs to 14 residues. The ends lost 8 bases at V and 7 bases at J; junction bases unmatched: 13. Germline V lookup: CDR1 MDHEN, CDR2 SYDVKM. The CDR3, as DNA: TGTGCCAGCGAACTTACCGGACAGGGCCTTGAGCAGTACTTC. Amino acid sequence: CASELTGQGLEQYF.

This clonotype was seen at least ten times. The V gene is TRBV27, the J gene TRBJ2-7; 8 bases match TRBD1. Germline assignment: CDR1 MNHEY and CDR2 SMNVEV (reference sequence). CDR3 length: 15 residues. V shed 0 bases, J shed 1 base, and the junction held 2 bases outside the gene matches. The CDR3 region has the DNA TGTGCCAGCAGTTTATCGGGGACAGGTTCCTACGAGCAGTACTTC. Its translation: CASSLSGTGSYEQYF.

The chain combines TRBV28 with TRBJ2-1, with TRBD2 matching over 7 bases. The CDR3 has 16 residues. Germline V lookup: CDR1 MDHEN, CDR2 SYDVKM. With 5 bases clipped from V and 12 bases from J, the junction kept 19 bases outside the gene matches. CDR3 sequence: CASSPYMTSRGTVQFF. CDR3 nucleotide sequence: TGTGCCAGCAGTCCCTATATGACTAGCAGAGGGACTGTGCAGTTCTTC.

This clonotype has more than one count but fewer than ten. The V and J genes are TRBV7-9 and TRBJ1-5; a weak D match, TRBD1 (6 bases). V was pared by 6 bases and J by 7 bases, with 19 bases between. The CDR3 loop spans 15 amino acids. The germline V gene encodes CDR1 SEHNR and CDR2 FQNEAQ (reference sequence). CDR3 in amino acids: CASSPTGGANQPQHF. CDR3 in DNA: TGTGCCAGCAGTCCAACGGGGGGGGCGAACCAGCCCCAGCATTTT.

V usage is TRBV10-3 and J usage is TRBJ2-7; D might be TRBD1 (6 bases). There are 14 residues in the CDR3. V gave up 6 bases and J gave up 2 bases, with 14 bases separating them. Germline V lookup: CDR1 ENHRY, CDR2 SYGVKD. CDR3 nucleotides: TGTGCCATCAGGGTGACAGGCCTGCCCTACGAGCAGTACTTC. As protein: CAIRVTGLPYEQYF.

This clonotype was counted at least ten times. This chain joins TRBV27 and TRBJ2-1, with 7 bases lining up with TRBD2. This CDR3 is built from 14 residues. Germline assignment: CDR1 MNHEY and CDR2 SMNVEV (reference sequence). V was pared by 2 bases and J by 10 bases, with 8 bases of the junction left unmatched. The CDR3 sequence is CASSLTLAAVEQFF. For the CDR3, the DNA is TGTGCCAGCAGTTTAACCCTAGCGGCAGTAGAGCAGTTCTTC.

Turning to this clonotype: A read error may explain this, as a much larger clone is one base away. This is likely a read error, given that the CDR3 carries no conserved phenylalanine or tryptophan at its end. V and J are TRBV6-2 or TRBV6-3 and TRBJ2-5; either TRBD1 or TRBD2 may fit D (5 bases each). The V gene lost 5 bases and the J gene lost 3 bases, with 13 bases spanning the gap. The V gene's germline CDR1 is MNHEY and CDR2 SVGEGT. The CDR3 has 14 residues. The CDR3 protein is CASSPPGTKETQYS. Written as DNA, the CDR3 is TGTGCCAGCAGTCCACCGGGGACCAAAGAGACCCAGTACTCC.

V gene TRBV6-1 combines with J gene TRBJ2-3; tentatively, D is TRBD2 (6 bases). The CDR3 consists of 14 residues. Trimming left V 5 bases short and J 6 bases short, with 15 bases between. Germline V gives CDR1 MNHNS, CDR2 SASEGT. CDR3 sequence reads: CASSSSDYLDTQYF. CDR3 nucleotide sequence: TGTGCCAGCAGTTCATCGGACTATCTGGATACGCAGTATTTT.

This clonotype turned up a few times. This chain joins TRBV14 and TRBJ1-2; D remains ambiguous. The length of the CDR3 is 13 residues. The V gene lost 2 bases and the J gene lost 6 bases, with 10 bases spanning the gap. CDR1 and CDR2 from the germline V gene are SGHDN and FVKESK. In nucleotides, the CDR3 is TGTGCCAGCAGCCAAAGCAGAGAGAATGGCTACACCTTC. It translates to CASSQSRENGYTF.

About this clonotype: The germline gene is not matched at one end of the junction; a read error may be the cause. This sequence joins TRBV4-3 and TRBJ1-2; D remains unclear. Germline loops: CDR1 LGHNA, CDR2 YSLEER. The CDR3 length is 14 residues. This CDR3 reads CTSSQGWGDYGYTF. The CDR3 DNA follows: TGCACCAGCAGCCAAGGTTGGGGTGACTATGGCTACACCTTC.

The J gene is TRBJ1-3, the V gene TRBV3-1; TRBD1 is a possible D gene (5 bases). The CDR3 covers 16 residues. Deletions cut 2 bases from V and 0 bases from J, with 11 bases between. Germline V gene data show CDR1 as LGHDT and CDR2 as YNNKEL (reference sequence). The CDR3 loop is CASSQLGASSGNTIYF. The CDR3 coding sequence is TGTGCCAGCAGCCAACTAGGGGCTAGCTCTGGAAACACCATATATTTT.

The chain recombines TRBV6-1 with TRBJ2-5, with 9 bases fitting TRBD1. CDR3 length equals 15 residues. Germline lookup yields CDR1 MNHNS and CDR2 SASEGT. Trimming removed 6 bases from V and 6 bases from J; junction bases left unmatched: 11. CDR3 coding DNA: TGTGCCAGCAGAAACTCCTACAGGGGGCTAAAGACCCAGTACTTC. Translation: CASRNSYRGLKTQYF.

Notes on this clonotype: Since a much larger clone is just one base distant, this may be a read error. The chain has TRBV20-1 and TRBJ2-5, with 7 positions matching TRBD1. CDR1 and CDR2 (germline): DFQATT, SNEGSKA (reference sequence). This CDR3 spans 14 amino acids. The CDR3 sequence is CSASGPTGAETKYF. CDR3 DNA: TGCAGTGCTAGTGGGCCAACAGGGGCAGAGACCAAGTACTTC.